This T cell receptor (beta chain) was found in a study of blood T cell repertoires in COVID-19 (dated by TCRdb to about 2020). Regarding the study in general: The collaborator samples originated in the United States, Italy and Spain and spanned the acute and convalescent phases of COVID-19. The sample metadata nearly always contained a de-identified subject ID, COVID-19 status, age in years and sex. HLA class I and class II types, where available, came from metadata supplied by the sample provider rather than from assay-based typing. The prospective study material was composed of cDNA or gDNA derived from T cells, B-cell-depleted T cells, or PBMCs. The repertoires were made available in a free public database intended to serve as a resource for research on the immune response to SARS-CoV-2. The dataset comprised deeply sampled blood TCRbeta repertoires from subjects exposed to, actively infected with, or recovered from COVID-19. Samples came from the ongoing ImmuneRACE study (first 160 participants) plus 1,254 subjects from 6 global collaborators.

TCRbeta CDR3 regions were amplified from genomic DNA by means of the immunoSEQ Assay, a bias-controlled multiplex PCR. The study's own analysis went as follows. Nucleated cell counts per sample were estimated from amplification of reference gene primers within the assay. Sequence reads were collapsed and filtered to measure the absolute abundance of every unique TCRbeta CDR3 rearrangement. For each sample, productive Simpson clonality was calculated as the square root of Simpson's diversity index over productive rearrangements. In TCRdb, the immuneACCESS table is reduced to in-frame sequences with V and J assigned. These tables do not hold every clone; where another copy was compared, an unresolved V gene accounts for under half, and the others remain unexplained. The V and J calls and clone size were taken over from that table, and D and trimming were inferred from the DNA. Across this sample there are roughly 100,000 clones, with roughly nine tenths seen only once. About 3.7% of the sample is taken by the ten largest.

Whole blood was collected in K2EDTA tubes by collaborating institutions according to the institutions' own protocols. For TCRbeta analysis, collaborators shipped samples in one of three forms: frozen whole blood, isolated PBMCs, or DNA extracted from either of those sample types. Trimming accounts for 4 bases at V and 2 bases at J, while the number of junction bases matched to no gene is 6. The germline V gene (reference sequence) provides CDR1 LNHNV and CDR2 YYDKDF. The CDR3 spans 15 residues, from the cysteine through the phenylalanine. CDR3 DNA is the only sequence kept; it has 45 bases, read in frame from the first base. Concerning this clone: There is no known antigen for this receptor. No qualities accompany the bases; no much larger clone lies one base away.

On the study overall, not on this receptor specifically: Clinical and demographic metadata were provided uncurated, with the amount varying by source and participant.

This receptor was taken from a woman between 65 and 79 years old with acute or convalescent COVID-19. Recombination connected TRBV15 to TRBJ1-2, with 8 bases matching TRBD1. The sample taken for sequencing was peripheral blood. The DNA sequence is TGTGCCACCAGCACAGACAGGGGAAGGAACTATGGCTACACCTTC. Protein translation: CATSTDRGRNYGYTF.